The subject of this entry is one T cell receptor beta chain. In the study's own analysis: Reference gene primer amplification gave nucleated cell count estimates. Repertoires were generated with immunoSEQ multiplex PCR, while TCRdb's copy carries only in-frame clones and drops some. The DNA was the basis for D and trimming; V, J and clone size are from that table. The sample includes roughly 50,000 clones, 80% to 90% of them seen just once. These data come from a study of blood T cell repertoires in COVID-19. The V gene lost 2 bases and the J gene lost 0 bases, with 11 bases spanning the gap. Looked up from germline, CDR1 is SGHRS and CDR2 is YFSETQ. The CDR3 is 16 amino acids.

This chain links TRBV5-1 with TRBJ1-4; weak D call: TRBD1 (5 bases). This receptor was identified in a human donor in a cohort sampled during active COVID-19. The specimen was peripheral blood. The CDR3 nucleotides are TGCGCCAGCAGCTTCGGGGGAATCGCAACTAATGAAAAACTGTTTTTT. Translated: CASSFGGIATNEKLFF. The variable domain in full, with the rest retrieved from reference TRBV5-1 and TRBJ1-4, is KAGVTQTPRYLIKTRGQQVTLSCSPISGHRSVSWYQQTPGQGLQFLFEYFSETQRNKGNFPGRFSGRQFSNSRSEMNVSTLELGDSALYLCASSFGGIATNEKLFFGSGTQLSVL.